This T cell receptor beta chain was recorded in a study of T cell clones after liver transplantation (dated by TCRdb to between 2018 and 2021). About the investigation overall: The samples were obtained from ITN030ST, a randomized trial that attempted immunosuppression withdrawal within 2 years after liver transplantation. Donor-reactive T cell clones were identified by TCRbeta sequencing following a pre-transplant mixed lymphocyte reaction and were subsequently tracked in post-transplant blood. Third party-reactive TCRbeta sequences were also identified from pre-transplant MLRs to serve as an antigen-independent comparator for donor-reactive sequences. Three of the eight recipients were HCV-positive; the others were transplanted for non-autoimmune, non-viral indications. Until randomization at 12-24 months post-transplant, subjects were given standard immunosuppression, with no induction therapy. Tolerance meant complete immunosuppression withdrawal for at least one year without liver enzymes rising beyond twice the upper limit of normal. Blood samples were collected pre-transplant, then pre-randomization ahead of withdrawal, and finally post-randomization once withdrawal had either been completed or failed. Of the 8 liver transplant recipients making up the studied cohort, 3 were classified as tolerant and 5 as non-tolerant. The investigation overall reported the following: In 5 of 8 subjects, regardless of tolerance or HCV status, circulating donor-reactive CD4 TCRbeta sequences dropped significantly post-transplant. Donor-reactive sequences decreased more than third party-reactive sequences, which suggests partial antigen-specific deletion that was not related to withdrawal success. The conclusions were considered preliminary, being limited by small, heterogeneous patient numbers and non-standardized post-transplant time points. Low numbers of available donor cells limited the measurable donor-reactive repertoire in two subjects. After accounting for repertoire turnover, donor-reactive detection was significantly reduced in 7 of 8 subjects for CD4 and 8 of 8 for CD8. Because allograft tissue specimens were not available, migration of donor-reactive T cells into the graft, rather than deletion, may have occurred.

Comment on this clone: Which antigen it targets is not known. Base qualities are not at hand, and no much larger clone is one base apart.

The intended sense of this specimen's time point label: pre-transplant. Thawed unstimulated PBMCs were stained for CD3, CD4 and CD8 and FACS-sorted into CD3+CD4+ and CD3+CD8+ populations. Each of the 8 studied subjects was randomized to immunosuppression withdrawal. The Qiagen DNeasy Blood and Tissue Kit was used to isolate genomic DNA. High-throughput TCRbeta CDR3 sequencing of frozen genomic DNA was performed by immunoSEQ, with PCR amplification, mapping, bias correction and internal controls included. In the original analysis: Productive rearrangements were retained, and unique TCRbeta sequences were defined by the CDR3 nucleotide sequence together with the V and J gene. Donor-reactive sequences required at least 5-fold expansion in CFSE-low cells versus unstimulated pre-transplant cells and at least 0.01% frequency. To ensure at least 90% detection power, minimum frequency thresholds were set for each subject based on that subject's lowest-template unstimulated sample. Jensen-Shannon divergence between the top 1000 TCRbeta sequences post- versus pre-transplant served as the measure of repertoire turnover. Two-sided Fisher's exact tests were used to test for changes in the detection of donor-reactive sequences. TCRdb carries this immuneACCESS record with in-frame sequences only. Its versions omit some clonotypes, under half of them owing to an unresolved V gene in the studies checked, with the rest unexplained. V, J and clone size are those of that table, while D and trimming were read from the DNA. The sample records about 24,000 clones, almost 70% of which are singletons. The leading ten clones occupy approximately 3% of the sample.

V was cut back by 5 bases and J by 6 bases, leaving a gap of 16 bases between them. Reading from cysteine to phenylalanine, the CDR3 counts 14 amino acids. The kept DNA is CDR3 alone, 42 bases in frame from the first base. Via the germline V gene, CDR1 is MDHEN and CDR2 SYDVKM. The chain links TRBV28 with TRBJ1-1, with the D segment identity uncertain. The starting material was CD4+ T cells from blood, obtained before liver transplant. The clonotype was recovered from a human donor who received a liver transplant. For the CDR3, the sequence is CASSLQAPVPEAFF. The base sequence is TGTGCCAGCAGTCTCCAGGCCCCGGTCCCTGAAGCTTTCTTT.